This T cell receptor beta chain was obtained from a study of shared clonotypes between healthy human individuals (dated by TCRdb to the early 2020s). Background for the entire study: The cohort included a few men and a couple of women between 18 and 49 years of age. Per donor, three plates each were used for CD4 naive and CD4 memory, two for CD8 naive, and one for CD8 memory. To estimate repertoire size and how much clonotypes are shared between individuals, the study performed deep sequencing of blood TCR repertoires from about 5 healthy adults. Libraries were prepared and TCR repertoires were sequenced by different laboratories using diverse techniques, in order to increase sequencing depth and limit assay-specific biases. Leukapheresis yielded between about 0.85 and 9 billion PBMCs per donor. Broader findings and caveats from the paper: Based on pairwise subsampling, the degree of clonotype sharing among donors was expected to be affected by sequencing depth. Compared with non-shared clonotypes, clonotypes shared by all four sorted-subset donors had higher generation probabilities. Rarefaction of sorted-subset datasets indicated incomplete sequencing despite the large sequencing depth. Across four donors, about 5.2% of naive CD4, roughly 3.8% of naive CD8, under 2.5% of memory CD4, and under 0.45% of memory CD8 clonotypes were shared. Sampling was restricted to blood, and TCR repertoires in tissues likely differ from the TCR repertoires found in blood. Because the study included a small number of donors, the genetic and exposure-history diversity represented was limited. Naive subsets generally had larger estimated clonotype richness than memory subsets.

The donors were healthy, HIV-negative adults with no recently reported acute infections or vaccinations. Every donor was a Caucasian adult living in Nashville, Tennessee, USA. The CD8 memory samples were a combination of magnetically selected CD45RO+ cells and CCR7-negative CD45RA+ effector memory (TemRA) cells. After blood collection by leukapheresis, PBMCs were isolated using Ficoll-Histopaque density gradient centrifugation and then cryopreserved in the vapor phase of liquid nitrogen. Analytical flow cytometry was used to check the purity and quantity of each magnetically sorted T cell population. Genomic DNA was isolated from each sorted fraction and quantified by UV absorbance on a Nanodrop 2000c. Concerning this clone itself: The specificity of this receptor is unknown. Per-nucleotide qualities are absent, and no much larger clonotype sits a single base away. The same CDR3 also results from other DNA sequences found in this sample.

V is shortened by 8 bases, J by 1 base, and the region joining them spans 8 bases. In the germline V gene, CDR1 corresponds to MDHEN and CDR2 to SYDVKM. The CDR3 contains 12 residues, cysteine and phenylalanine counted. The CDR3 DNA has 36 bases and is translated from base 1. Using the deep immunoSEQ assay, multiplex PCR amplified TCR CDR3 regions from genomic DNA. Extracted genomic DNA from each cell subset was distributed evenly across all wells of several immunoSEQ 96-well plates, and each plate was treated as a replicate. For sorted subsets, 150 to 200 ng genomic DNA, equal to 30,000 to 35,000 T cell genomes, was loaded into each replicate PCR. Purified libraries were measured with a Qubit 3.0 fluorometer, size-checked on a Bioanalyzer 2100, and measured again with the KAPA Library Quantification kit. Each immunoSEQ 96-well plate was sequenced on its own single-read 150-cycle Illumina NextSeq 550 flow cell. On the authors' methods: Because only junctional sequences without quality scores were contained in the immunoSEQ output, filtering matching that applied to full-length reads could not be performed. To assign V/J genes and CDR3, sequences were annotated using PyIR, a Python wrapper for IgBLAST v1.9, with IMGT germline references. Reads were filtered out if the reads had weak V/J assignments (E-value above 1e-6), no CDR3, stop codons, out-of-frame junctions, or ambiguous translated residues. V3J clonotypes were defined by identical inferred V gene, J gene, and CDR3 amino acid sequence. Percentage overlap between repertoires was calculated by dividing the number of shared unique clonotypes by the size of the smaller repertoire. Three approaches were used to assess repertoire richness: RTK rarefaction, the Chao1 estimator, and Recon v2.1 estimates of unobserved clonotypes. Generation probabilities were computed with OLGA for all TCRbeta clonotypes obtained by the gDNA method from a few donors. TCRdb mirrors the immuneACCESS table, restricted to in-frame sequences. Some clones are absent from its copies; in checked studies, under half trace to an unresolved V gene, and the reason for the others is unknown. From that table come the V and J calls and clone size; the DNA was used to work out D and trimming. The sample table lists 90,000 to 120,000 clones, 67% of them with a count of one. Of the sample, almost 25% is held by the ten largest clones.

Recombination connected TRBV28 to TRBJ1-1; there is no confident call for the D gene. Sequences were obtained from memory CD8+ T cells sorted from blood. Explained via the paper, the cell subset or site label denotes: CD45RO+ cells pooled with CCR7-negative TemRA cells. This TCR came from a woman aged 25 to 45 in good health. The CDR3 protein: CASYRENTEAFF. The DNA sequence follows: TGTGCCAGCTACCGCGAGAACACTGAAGCTTTCTTT.